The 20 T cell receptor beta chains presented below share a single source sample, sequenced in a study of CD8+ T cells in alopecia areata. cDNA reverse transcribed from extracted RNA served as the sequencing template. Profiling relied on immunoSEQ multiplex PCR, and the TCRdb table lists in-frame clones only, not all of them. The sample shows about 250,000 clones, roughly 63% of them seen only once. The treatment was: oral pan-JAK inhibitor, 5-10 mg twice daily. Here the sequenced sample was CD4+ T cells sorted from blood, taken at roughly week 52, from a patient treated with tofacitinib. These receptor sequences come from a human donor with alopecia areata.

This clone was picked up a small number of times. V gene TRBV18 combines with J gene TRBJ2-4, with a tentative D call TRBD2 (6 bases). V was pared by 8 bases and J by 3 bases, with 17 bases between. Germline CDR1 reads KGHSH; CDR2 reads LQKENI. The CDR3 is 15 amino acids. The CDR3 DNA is TGTGCCAGCACCGGGGAGGCCGGGGTCAAAAACATTCAGTACTTC. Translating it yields CASTGEAGVKNIQYF.

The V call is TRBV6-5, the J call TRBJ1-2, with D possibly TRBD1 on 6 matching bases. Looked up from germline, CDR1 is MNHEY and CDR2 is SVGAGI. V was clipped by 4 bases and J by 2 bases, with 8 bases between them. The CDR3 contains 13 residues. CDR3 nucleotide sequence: TGTGCCAGCAGTTCTCAGGGGAACTATGGCTACACCTTC. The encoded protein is CASSSQGNYGYTF.

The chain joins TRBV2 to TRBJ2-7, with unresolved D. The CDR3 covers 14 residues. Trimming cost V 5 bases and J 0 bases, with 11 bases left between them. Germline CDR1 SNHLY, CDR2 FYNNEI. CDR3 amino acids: CASSPLLSSYEQYF. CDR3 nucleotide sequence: TGTGCCAGCAGTCCCCTCCTCAGCTCCTACGAGCAGTACTTC.

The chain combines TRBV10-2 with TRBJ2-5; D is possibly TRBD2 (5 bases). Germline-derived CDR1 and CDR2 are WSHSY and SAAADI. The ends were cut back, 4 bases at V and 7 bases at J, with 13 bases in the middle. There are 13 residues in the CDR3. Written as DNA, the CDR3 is TGCGCCAGCAGTGCAGGCAGCGGCTGGACCCAGTACTTC. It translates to CASSAGSGWTQYF.

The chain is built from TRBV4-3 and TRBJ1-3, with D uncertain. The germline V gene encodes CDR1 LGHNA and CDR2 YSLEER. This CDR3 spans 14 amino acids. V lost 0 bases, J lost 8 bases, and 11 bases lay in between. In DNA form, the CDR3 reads TGCGCCAGCAGCCAAGAAGCCGCCTCGGACACCATATATTTT. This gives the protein CASSQEAASDTIYF.

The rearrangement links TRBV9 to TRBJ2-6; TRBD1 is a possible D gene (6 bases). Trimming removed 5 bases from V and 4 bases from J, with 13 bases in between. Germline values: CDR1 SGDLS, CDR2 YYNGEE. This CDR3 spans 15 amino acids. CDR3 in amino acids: CASRAGVAGANVLTF. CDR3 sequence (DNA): TGTGCCAGCAGAGCAGGGGTGGCGGGGGCCAACGTCCTGACTTTC.

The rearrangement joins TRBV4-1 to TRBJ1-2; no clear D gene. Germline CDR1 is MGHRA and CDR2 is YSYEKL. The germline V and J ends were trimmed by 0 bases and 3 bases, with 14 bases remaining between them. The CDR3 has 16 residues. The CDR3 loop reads CASSQDSTAPYYGYTF. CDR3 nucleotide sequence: TGCGCCAGCAGCCAAGATTCTACAGCACCATACTATGGCTACACCTTC.

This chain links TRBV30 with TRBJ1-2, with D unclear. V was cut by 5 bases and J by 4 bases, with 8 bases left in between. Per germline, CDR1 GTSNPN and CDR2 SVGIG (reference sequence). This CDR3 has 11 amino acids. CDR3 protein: CAWVEGYGYTF. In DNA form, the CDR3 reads TGTGCCTGGGTGGAAGGCTATGGCTACACCTTC. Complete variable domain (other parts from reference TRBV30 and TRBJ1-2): SQTIHQWPATLVQPVGSPLSLECTVEGTSNPNLYWYRQAAGRGLQLLFYSVGIGQISSEVPQNLSASRPQDRQFILSSKKLLLSDSGFYLCAWVEGYGYTFGSGTRLTVV.

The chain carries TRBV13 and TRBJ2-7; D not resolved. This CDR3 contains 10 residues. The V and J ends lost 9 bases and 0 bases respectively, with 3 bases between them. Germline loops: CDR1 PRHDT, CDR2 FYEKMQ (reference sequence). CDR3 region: CASFSYEQYF. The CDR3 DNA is TGTGCCAGTTTCTCCTACGAGCAGTACTTC. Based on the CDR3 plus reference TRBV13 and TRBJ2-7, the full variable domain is AAGVIQSPRHLIKEKRETATLKCYPIPRHDTVYWYQQGPGQDPQFLISFYEKMQSDKGSIPDRFSAQQFSDYHSELNMSSLELGDSALYFCASFSYEQYFGPGTRLTVT.

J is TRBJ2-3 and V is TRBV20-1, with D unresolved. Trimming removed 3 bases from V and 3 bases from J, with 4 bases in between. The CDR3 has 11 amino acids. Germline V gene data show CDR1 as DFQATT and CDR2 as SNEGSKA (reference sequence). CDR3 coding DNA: TGCAGTGCTAGGGGGACAGATACGCAGTATTTT. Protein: CSARGTDTQYF.

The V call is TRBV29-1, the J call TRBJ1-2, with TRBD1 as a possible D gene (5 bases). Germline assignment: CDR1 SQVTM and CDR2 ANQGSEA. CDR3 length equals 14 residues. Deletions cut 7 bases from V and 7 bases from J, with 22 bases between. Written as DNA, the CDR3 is TGCAGCGCCCTTCGGCAGGGAGGAGCGGGTGGCTACACCTTC. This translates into CSALRQGGAGGYTF.

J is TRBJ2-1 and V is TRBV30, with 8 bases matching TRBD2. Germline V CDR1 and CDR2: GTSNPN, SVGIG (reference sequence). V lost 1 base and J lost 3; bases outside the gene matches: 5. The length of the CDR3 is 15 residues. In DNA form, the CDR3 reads TGTGCCTGGAGTGCCGGGACTAGTCACTACAATGAGCAGTTCTTC. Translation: CAWSAGTSHYNEQFF.

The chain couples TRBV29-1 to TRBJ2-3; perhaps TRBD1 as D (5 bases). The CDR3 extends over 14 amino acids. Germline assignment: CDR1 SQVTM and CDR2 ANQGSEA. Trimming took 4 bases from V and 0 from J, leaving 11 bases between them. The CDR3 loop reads CSVASTVSTDTQYF. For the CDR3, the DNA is TGCAGCGTTGCCTCGACAGTGAGCACAGATACGCAGTATTTT.

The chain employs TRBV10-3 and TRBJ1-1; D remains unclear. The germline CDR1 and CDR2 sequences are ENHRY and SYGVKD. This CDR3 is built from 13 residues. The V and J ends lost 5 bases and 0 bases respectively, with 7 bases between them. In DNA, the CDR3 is TGTGCCATCAGTCCACAAGTGAACACTGAAGCTTTCTTT. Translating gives CAISPQVNTEAFF.

The CDR3 DNA is TGTGCCTGGAGTCCAGGGGATGAAAAACTGTTTTTT. The encoded protein is CAWSPGDEKLFF. The chain links TRBV30 to TRBJ1-4; possible D gene TRBD1, 6 bases. The germline gives CDR1 GTSNPN, CDR2 SVGIG (reference sequence). CDR3 length: 12 amino acids. V was trimmed by 2 bases and J by 6 bases, leaving 7 bases between them.

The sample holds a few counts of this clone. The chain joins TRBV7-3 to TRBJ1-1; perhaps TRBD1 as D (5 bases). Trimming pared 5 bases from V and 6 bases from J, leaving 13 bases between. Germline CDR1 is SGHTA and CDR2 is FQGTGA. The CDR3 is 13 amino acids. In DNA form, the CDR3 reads TGTGCCAGCAGCGTAGGGGAAGGGGCTGAAGCTTTCTTT. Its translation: CASSVGEGAEAFF.

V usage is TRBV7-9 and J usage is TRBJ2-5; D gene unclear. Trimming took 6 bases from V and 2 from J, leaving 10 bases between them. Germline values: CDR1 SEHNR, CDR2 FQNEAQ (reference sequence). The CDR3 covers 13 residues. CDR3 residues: CASRSWGQETQYF. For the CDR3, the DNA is TGTGCCAGCAGGTCGTGGGGACAAGAGACCCAGTACTTC.

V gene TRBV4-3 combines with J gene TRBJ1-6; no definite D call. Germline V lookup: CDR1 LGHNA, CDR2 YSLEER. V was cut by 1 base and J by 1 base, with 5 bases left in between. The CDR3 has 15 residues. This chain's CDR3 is CASSQVGSYNSPLHF. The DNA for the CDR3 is TGCGCCAGCAGCCAAGTTGGGTCCTATAATTCACCCCTCCACTTT.

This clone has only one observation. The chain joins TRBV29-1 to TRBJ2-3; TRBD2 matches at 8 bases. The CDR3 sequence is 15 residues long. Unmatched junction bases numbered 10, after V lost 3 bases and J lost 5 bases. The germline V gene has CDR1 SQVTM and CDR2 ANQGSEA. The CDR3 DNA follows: TGCAGCGTTGAGGTGTCGGGGGGGCAAATAGATACGCAGTATTTT. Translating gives CSVEVSGGQIDTQYF.

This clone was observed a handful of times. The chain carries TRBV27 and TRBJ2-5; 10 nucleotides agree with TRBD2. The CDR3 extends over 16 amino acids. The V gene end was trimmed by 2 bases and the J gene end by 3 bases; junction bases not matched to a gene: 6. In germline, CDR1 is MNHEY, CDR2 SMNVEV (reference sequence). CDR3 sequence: CASSLLPLAGEETQYF. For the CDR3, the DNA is TGTGCCAGCAGTTTACTTCCGCTAGCGGGGGAAGAGACCCAGTACTTC.